The 27 T cell receptor beta chains presented below share a single source sample, sequenced in a study of shared T cell receptors in the human thymus. The repertoire was sequenced with immunoSEQ multiplex PCR; TCRdb's copy has only in-frame clones and lacks some. This sample carries over 350,000 clones, over 90% of them seen once, and the ten largest clones take 0.015% to 0.02%. Material for sequencing was thymocytes. Every receptor here comes from a human donor.

The chain uses TRBV11-3 and TRBJ2-1; D might be TRBD2 (5 bases). CDR1 and CDR2 from the germline V gene are SGHNT and YENEEA. V gave up 0 bases and J gave up 3 bases, with 18 bases separating them. CDR3 length: 18 residues. The CDR3 is CASSLEKRRDGGYNEQFF. In nucleotides, the CDR3 is TGTGCCAGCAGCTTAGAGAAGCGGCGCGACGGAGGCTACAATGAGCAGTTCTTC.

The chain uses TRBV25-1 and TRBJ2-1; 8 positions agree with TRBD2. Germline V gives CDR1 MGHDK, CDR2 SYGVNS. Trimming at V came to 6 bases and at J to 7 bases, leaving 8 bases not matched to a gene. The CDR3 is made up of 14 amino acids. CDR3 residues: CASRGWTSRNEQFF. The CDR3 region has the DNA TGTGCCAGCAGAGGTTGGACTAGCCGGAATGAGCAGTTCTTC.

The chain is built from TRBV28 and TRBJ2-5; 10 nucleotides line up with TRBD1. The V segment lost 4 bases and the J segment 4 bases; nucleotides outside the gene matches: 3. Germline loops: CDR1 MDHEN, CDR2 SYDVKM. This CDR3 spans 14 amino acids. CDR3 sequence reads: CASSSGTGAETQYF. DNA of the CDR3: TGTGCCAGCAGTTCCGGGACAGGGGCAGAGACCCAGTACTTC.

The V call is TRBV29-1, the J call TRBJ1-1; 9 positions match TRBD1. V trimming: 7 bases; J trimming: 0 bases; junction bases outside the gene matches: 3. The length of the CDR3 is 13 residues. The germline V gene has CDR1 SQVTM and CDR2 ANQGSEA. In DNA form, the CDR3 reads TGCAGCGCTCGGGACAGGGTGAACACTGAAGCTTTCTTT. Translation: CSARDRVNTEAFF. The variable domain in full, with the rest retrieved from reference TRBV29-1 and TRBJ1-1, is SAVISQKPSRDICQRGTSLTIQCQVDSQVTMMFWYRQQPGQSLTLIATANQGSEATYESGFVIDKFPISRPNLTFSTLTVSNMSPEDSSIYLCSARDRVNTEAFFGQGTRLTVV.

The gene calls are TRBV19 and TRBJ2-1; the D is unclear. V was shortened by 6 bases and J by 5 bases, with 17 bases between the two germline ends. This CDR3 is built from 15 residues. Germline CDR1 is LNHDA and CDR2 is SQIVND (reference sequence). The CDR3 DNA sequence: TGTGCCAGTAGACCAGACCGAACCCAAAACAATGAGCAGTTCTTC. Its translation is CASRPDRTQNNEQFF.

The V call is TRBV11-2, the J call TRBJ1-1; 9 bases match TRBD1. Germline trimming cut 1 base from V and 5 bases from J; bases unmatched to any gene: 8. The CDR3 is 16 amino acids. Germline assignment: CDR1 SGHAT and CDR2 FQNNGV. The CDR3 DNA reads as TGTGCCAGCAGCTTAGTGTCCCGGGACAGGGATACTGAAGCTTTCTTT. Its protein is CASSLVSRDRDTEAFF.

The rearrangement joins TRBV19 to TRBJ2-2; 10 positions agree with TRBD2. V was pared by 10 bases and J by 6 bases, with 8 bases of the junction left unmatched. The CDR3 loop spans 14 amino acids. In germline, CDR1 is LNHDA, CDR2 SQIVND (reference sequence). The CDR3: CATGASGSSGELFF. DNA for the CDR3: TGTGCCACCGGGGCTAGCGGGAGTTCCGGGGAGCTGTTTTTT.

The chain couples TRBV6-1 to TRBJ2-4; a weak D match, TRBD1 (6 bases). The CDR3 spans 20 residues. CDR1 and CDR2 from the germline V gene are MNHNS and SASEGT. Trimming cost V 2 bases and J 2 bases, with 25 bases left between them. CDR3 region: CASSEKGEGAADLTKNIQYF. The CDR3 DNA reads TGTGCCAGCAGTGAAAAGGGGGAAGGGGCGGCAGATCTGACCAAAAACATTCAGTACTTC.

The rearrangement uses TRBV28 and TRBJ2-1, with TRBD1 identical over 10 bases. Trimming cost V 6 bases and J 8 bases; bases outside gene matches: 13. Per germline, CDR1 MDHEN and CDR2 SYDVKM. The CDR3 is 16 residues long. CDR3 DNA sequence: TGTGCCAGCAGAATTCCCGGGGACAGGGGATCTGATGAGCAGTTCTTC. Its translation is CASRIPGDRGSDEQFF.

V is TRBV6-1 and J is TRBJ2-7, with 12 bases aligning to TRBD1. This CDR3 region has 18 residues. CDR1 and CDR2 from the germline V gene are MNHNS and SASEGT. The trim removed 0 bases at V and 3 bases at J, leaving 9 bases unmatched. Here the CDR3 DNA reads TGTGCCAGCAGTGAAGCTAAGCACCGGGACAGGGGGCTCTACGAGCAGTACTTC. It is translated as CASSEAKHRDRGLYEQYF.

The chain joins TRBV18 to TRBJ2-2; D possibly uses TRBD1 or TRBD2 (5 bases each). V was trimmed by 3 bases and J by 3 bases, leaving 8 bases between them. The CDR3 is made up of 14 amino acids. The germline V gene has CDR1 KGHSH and CDR2 LQKENI. CDR3 in amino acids: CASSPGPYTGELFF. DNA for the CDR3: TGTGCCAGCTCACCGGGACCTTACACCGGGGAGCTGTTTTTT. The full variable domain, with the rest looked up from reference TRBV18 and TRBJ2-2, is NAGVMQNPRHLVRRRGQEARLRCSPMKGHSHVYWYRQLPEEGLKFMVYLQKENIIDESGMPKERFSAEFPKEGPSILRIQQVVRGDSAAYFCASSPGPYTGELFFGEGSRLTVL.

This sequence joins TRBV29-1 and TRBJ2-1; D perhaps matches TRBD2 (5 bases). The CDR3 is 16 residues long. Trimming took off 1 base at V and 2 bases at J, with 15 bases between the two ends. Per the germline V gene, CDR1 is SQVTM and CDR2 is ANQGSEA. Here the CDR3 reads CSVEGMGGQTYNEQFF. CDR3 sequence (DNA): TGCAGCGTTGAAGGGATGGGCGGGCAGACCTACAATGAGCAGTTCTTC.

In its sample, this clone was seen a few times. The chain uses TRBV7-3 and TRBJ2-3, with D perhaps TRBD1 or TRBD2 (5 bases each). The CDR3 runs to 14 residues. Germline V gene lookup returns CDR1 SGHTA and CDR2 FQGTGA. The V end was cut by 2 bases, the J end by 5 bases, with 11 bases between. The DNA for the CDR3 is TGTGCCAGCAGCTTATCCCTGGGGGAAGATACGCAGTATTTT. Protein product: CASSLSLGEDTQYF.

The chain employs TRBV14 and TRBJ2-1, with TRBD2 matching over 7 bases. Germline V CDR1 and CDR2: SGHDN, FVKESK. Trimming took 1 base from V and 10 from J; bases not matched to a gene: 7. The CDR3 spans 14 residues. For the CDR3, the DNA is TGTGCCAGCAGCCAAGGTCGGCGGACTAGGGAGCAGTTCTTC. Residues: CASSQGRRTREQFF. The variable domain in full, with the rest retrieved from reference TRBV14 and TRBJ2-1, is EAGVTQFPSHSVIEKGQTVTLRCDPISGHDNLYWYRRVMGKEIKFLLHFVKESKQDESGMPNNRFLAERTGGTYSTLKVQPAELEDSGVYFCASSQGRRTREQFFGPGTRLTVL.

The rearrangement links TRBV4-1 to TRBJ2-3; no firm D call. Looked up from germline, CDR1 is MGHRA and CDR2 is YSYEKL. With 3 bases removed from V and 8 bases from J, the gap between germline ends came to 18 bases. The CDR3 is made up of 15 amino acids. The CDR3 loop is CASSHDLPFVGTQYF. As DNA, the CDR3 is TGCGCCAGCAGCCATGACCTGCCGTTTGTCGGTACGCAGTATTTT.

In the case of this clone: The CDR3 ends on some other residue instead of the conserved phenylalanine or tryptophan, so this is likely a read error. Because the CDR3's place on the DNA is in doubt, the DNA is left out and the CDR3 is given as listed by TCRdb. The V gene is TRBV27, the J gene TRBJ2-7. Including both end residues, the CDR3 is 9 amino acids long. Germline V lookup: CDR1 MNHEY, CDR2 SMNVEV (reference sequence). CDR3 region: CATKAPQPL.

With regard to this clone: A read error may account for a junction end that differs from germline. This sequence joins TRBV19 and TRBJ2-1, with unresolved D. This CDR3 contains 11 residues. Germline CDR1 and CDR2: LNHDA and SQIVND (reference sequence). The CDR3, as DNA: TGTGCCAGTATGGGCACTTTTGAGCCGTTCTTC. Translating gives CASMGTFEPFF.

The chain joins TRBV28 to TRBJ2-1; 7 nucleotides line up with TRBD1. Germline trimming cut 6 bases from V and 1 base from J; bases unmatched to any gene: 18. Germline V gene data show CDR1 as MDHEN and CDR2 as SYDVKM. The length of the CDR3 is 19 residues. This chain's CDR3 is CASSSCLTGTVGSYNEQFF. The CDR3 bases are TGTGCCAGCAGCTCATGTCTAACAGGGACAGTAGGATCCTACAATGAGCAGTTCTTC.

The genes are TRBV6-1 and TRBJ1-5; D gene ambiguous. The V end lost 6 bases, the J end lost 2 bases, and 11 bases lay between the germline ends. The CDR3 has 14 residues. Looked up from germline, CDR1 is MNHNS and CDR2 is SASEGT. CDR3 DNA sequence: TGTGCCAGCAGATCTCTATGGGGCAATCAGCCCCAGCATTTT. It yields the protein CASRSLWGNQPQHF.

The V call is TRBV28, the J call TRBJ2-7; D is perhaps TRBD2 (7 bases). Germline CDR1 and CDR2: MDHEN and SYDVKM. Trimming left V 3 bases short and J 2 bases short, with 20 bases between. The length of the CDR3 is 17 residues. The CDR3 protein is CASSFDWGAGAPYEQYF. DNA for the CDR3: TGTGCCAGCAGTTTCGATTGGGGGGCGGGAGCCCCCTACGAGCAGTACTTC.

The V call is TRBV6-7, the J call TRBJ2-7; weak D call: TRBD2 (6 bases). TRBV6-7 is labeled an ORF, and its function is uncertain. The CDR3 runs 13 residues. V was shortened by 5 bases and J by 0 bases, with 8 bases between the two germline ends. CDR3 nucleotide sequence: TGTGCCAGCAGTATGCGGGGCTCCTACGAGCAGTACTTC. Translation: CASSMRGSYEQYF.

Here the CDR3 reads CASSLNQFGYGYTF. In DNA form, the CDR3 reads TGTGCCAGCAGCTTAAATCAGTTTGGGTATGGCTACACCTTC. The chain recombines TRBV11-3 with TRBJ1-2; no clear D gene. CDR1 and CDR2 (germline): SGHNT, YENEEA. With 2 bases removed from V and 5 bases from J, the gap between germline ends came to 12 bases. The CDR3 spans 14 residues.

CDR3 coding DNA: TGTGCCAGCAGCTCCAGACGGATGCACACTGAAGCTTTCTTT. Translation: CASSSRRMHTEAFF. The chain has TRBV13 and TRBJ1-1; D is uncertain. The CDR3 covers 14 residues. The V gene's germline CDR1 is PRHDT and CDR2 FYEKMQ (reference sequence). The V end was cut by 4 bases, the J end by 3 bases, with 12 bases between.

This rearrangement joins TRBV7-3 to TRBJ2-3, with 16 bases identical to TRBD2. The CDR3 sequence is 19 residues long. With 3 bases clipped from V and 6 bases from J, the junction kept 12 bases outside the gene matches. Looked up from germline, CDR1 is SGHTA and CDR2 is FQGTGA. The CDR3 region has the DNA TGTGCCAGCAGCTTCACCGGGACTAGCGGGAGGGCCAATTCGGATACGCAGTATTTT. Amino acids: CASSFTGTSGRANSDTQYF.

The gene calls are TRBV28 and TRBJ2-7; 8 bases agree with TRBD1. Germline CDR1 and CDR2: MDHEN and SYDVKM. This CDR3 spans 14 amino acids. The V segment lost 5 bases and the J segment 0 bases; nucleotides outside the gene matches: 3. The CDR3 DNA is TGTGCCAGCAGTCCCGGACAGGGCTCCTACGAGCAGTACTTC. Its translation is CASSPGQGSYEQYF.

J is TRBJ1-5 and V is TRBV4-1; the D gene is possibly TRBD1 (6 bases). CDR3 length equals 15 residues. The germline V gene has CDR1 MGHRA and CDR2 YSYEKL. With 1 base removed from V and 5 bases from J, the gap between germline ends came to 12 bases. The CDR3 nucleotides read TGCGCCAGCAGCCAAGCGGGACATAGGGATCAGCCCCAGCATTTT. This codes for CASSQAGHRDQPQHF.

The chain uses TRBV4-3 and TRBJ2-2; unclear D gene. Per the germline V gene, CDR1 is LGHNA and CDR2 is YSLEER. V dropped 0 bases and J dropped 3 bases, with 17 bases sitting between them. This CDR3 has 18 amino acids. CDR3 residues: CASSQERGRPPDTGELFF. CDR3 in DNA: TGCGCCAGCAGCCAAGAACGAGGTCGGCCCCCAGACACCGGGGAGCTGTTTTTT.